Listed below are T cell receptor beta chains from one sample, sequenced in a study of T cell responses to AZD1222 COVID-19 vaccine. Data came from immunoSEQ multiplex PCR; TCRdb stores just in-frame clones and leaves some out. The sample carries approximately 82,000 clones, 90% to 95% recorded once. Here the sequenced sample was peripheral blood, taken on day 0 of AZD1222 vaccination. These receptors came from an adult in good health. The CDR3 runs from the conserved cysteine through the conserved F or W. The D gene is left open where the match is weak. The size field is filled for only some rows; it gives once, few, many or a size class.

TRBJ2-3 . TRBV7-2 TRBD2 CASSPRSSGGIGGDTQYF TGTGCCAGCAGCCCCCGTTCTAGCGGGGGGATCGGTGGAGATACGCAGTATTTT
TRBJ1-3 . TRBV4-3 . CASSQDASFSGNTIYF TGCGCCAGCAGCCAAGATGCGAGCTTCTCTGGAAACACCATATATTTT
TRBJ2-7 . TRBV7-9 . CASSLREDEQYF TGTGCCAGCAGCTTGAGAGAAGACGAGCAGTACTTC
TRBJ2-3 . TRBV19 TRBD1 CASSAGQGKGTDTQYF TGTGCCAGTAGTGCCGGACAGGGTAAGGGCACAGATACGCAGTATTTT
TRBJ1-1 . TRBV6-5 TRBD1 CASSNSGTGLNTEAFF TGTGCCAGCAGTAACTCCGGGACAGGCCTCAACACTGAAGCTTTCTTT
TRBJ1-5 . TRBV2 TRBD1 CASRGRDRNQPQHF TGTGCCAGCAGAGGACGGGACAGGAATCAGCCCCAGCATTTT
TRBJ1-2 . TRBV21-1 . CASSSRSGYTF TGTGCCAGCAGCTCAAGAAGTGGCTACACCTTC
TRBJ1-2 once TRBV10-3 TRBD1 CAISLTGGNYGYTF TGTGCCATCAGCTTGACAGGGGGTAACTATGGCTACACCTTC
TRBJ1-5 . TRBV2 . CASSDRVNQPQHF TGTGCCAGCAGTGACAGGGTCAATCAGCCCCAGCATTTT
TRBJ1-2 . TRBV12-3/TRBV12-4 . CASSLALSRGYTF TGTGCCAGCAGTTTAGCGCTTTCACGTGGCTACACCTTC
TRBJ2-5 . TRBV24-1 . CATSVGGVQETQYF TGTGCCACCAGTGTGGGGGGCGTCCAAGAGACCCAGTACTTC
TRBJ1-2 . TRBV5-1 TRBD1 CASSSGTGGGNYGYTF TGCGCCAGCAGTTCGGGGACAGGGGGCGGAAACTATGGCTACACCTTC
TRBJ1-2 . TRBV19 . CASSIGRGSDYGYTF TGTGCCAGTAGTATAGGTAGGGGGTCGGACTATGGCTACACCTTC
TRBJ2-2 . TRBV6-5 . CASSYSRSGGGELFF TGTGCCAGCAGTTACTCGAGGTCCGGGGGCGGGGAGCTGTTTTTT
TRBJ2-7 . TRBV6-6 . CASSPGGALGHEQYF TGTGCCAGCAGTCCTGGGGGGGCCCTTGGGCACGAGCAGTACTTC
TRBJ2-3 once TRBV7-9 . CASSTQYQANTDTQYF TGTGCCAGCAGCACTCAGTACCAGGCCAACACAGATACGCAGTATTTT
TRBJ2-1 . TRBV6-2/TRBV6-3 . CASSYSRVARNEQFF TGTGCCAGCAGTTACTCTCGGGTAGCGCGAAATGAGCAGTTCTTC
TRBJ1-2 . TRBV28 . CASSWGLQELIYGYTF TGTGCCAGCAGTTGGGGACTGCAGGAGCTTATTTATGGCTACACCTTC
TRBJ1-2 . TRBV3-1/TRBV3-2 . CASSQVGRTDYGYTF TGTGCCAGCAGCCAAGTAGGGAGGACAGACTATGGCTACACCTTC
TRBJ1-5 . TRBV6-6 . CASSYLTSNQPQHF TGTGCCAGCAGCTACCTTACAAGCAATCAGCCCCAGCATTTT
TRBJ2-5 . TRBV12-3/TRBV12-4 . CASSWGEFETQYF TGTGCCAGCAGTTGGGGGGAGTTCGAGACCCAGTACTTC
TRBJ2-7 . TRBV19 . CASSRREQYF TGTGCCAGTAGCAGAAGGGAGCAGTACTTC
TRBJ1-5 . TRBV29-1 TRBD1 CSVRAGTGVNQPQHF TGCAGCGTCCGGGCCGGGACAGGGGTCAATCAGCCCCAGCATTTT
TRBJ1-4 . TRBV6-5 . CASSRQRNEKLFF TGTGCCAGCAGTCGACAGAGAAATGAAAAACTGTTTTTT
TRBJ1-2 . TRBV6-5 . CASTPGPYGYTF TGTGCCAGCACCCCCGGTCCTTATGGCTACACCTTC
TRBJ1-2 . TRBV3-1/TRBV3-2 . CASSPGTSRGYTF TGTGCCAGCAGCCCGGGGACATCTAGGGGCTACACCTTC
TRBJ2-7 few TRBV10-3 . CAINAGRNEQYF TGTGCCATCAATGCGGGAAGGAACGAGCAGTACTTC
TRBJ2-5 . TRBV6-1 TRBD1 CASSERTGWIGRGETQYF TGTGCCAGCAGTGAAAGGACAGGGTGGATCGGCCGGGGAGAGACCCAGTACTTC
TRBJ1-2 once TRBV5-1 . CASSLDLQSDGYTF TGCGCCAGCAGCTTGGATTTACAGTCAGATGGCTACACCTTC
TRBJ2-7 . TRBV5-4 . CASRSGYEQYF TGTGCCAGCAGATCGGGCTACGAGCAGTACTTC
TRBJ2-7 . TRBV18 TRBD1 CASSQVGDRAYEQYF TGTGCCAGCTCGCAGGTCGGGGACAGAGCATACGAGCAGTACTTC
TRBJ2-7 . TRBV12-3/TRBV12-4 . CASSLVFGEQYF TGTGCCAGCAGTTTGGTCTTCGGCGAGCAGTACTTC
TRBJ1-5 . TRBV28 . CASSFGGTSQPQHF TGTGCCAGCAGTTTTGGGGGGACCAGTCAGCCCCAGCATTTT
TRBJ2-6 . TRBV29-1 . CSVEGALGANVLTF TGCAGCGTTGAAGGGGCGCTGGGGGCCAACGTCCTGACTTTC
TRBJ1-3 . TRBV28 . CASSLFGRSDSGNTIYF TGTGCCAGCAGTTTATTCGGCCGTAGCGACTCTGGAAACACCATATATTTT
TRBJ2-5 . TRBV30 . CACMRALETQYF TGTGCCTGTATGCGGGCGTTAGAGACCCAGTACTTC
TRBJ1-2 . TRBV7-3 TRBD1 CASSLNRGNGYGYTF TGTGCCAGCAGCTTAAACAGGGGGAACGGCTATGGCTACACCTTC
TRBJ1-1 . TRBV7-2 . CASSLAQGGTEAFF TGTGCCAGCAGCTTAGCCCAAGGGGGCACTGAAGCTTTCTTT
TRBJ1-3 . TRBV5-1 . CASSSASYSGNTIYF TGCGCCAGCAGCTCGGCATCCTACTCTGGAAACACCATATATTTT
TRBJ2-7 few TRBV3-1/TRBV3-2 TRBD2 CASSQRIGLAGYYEQYF TGTGCCAGCAGCCAGCGAATTGGACTAGCGGGGTACTACGAGCAGTACTTC
TRBJ1-1 once TRBV28 TRBD1 CASSAPGTGTTEAFF TGTGCCAGCAGTGCCCCCGGGACAGGGACCACTGAAGCTTTCTTT
TRBJ2-7 . TRBV4-3 . CASSQVAQVSSYEQYF TGCGCCAGCAGCCAAGTGGCACAGGTCAGCTCCTACGAGCAGTACTTC
TRBJ2-1 few TRBV5-1 . CASSVAPQDRYNEQFF TGCGCCAGCAGCGTAGCCCCCCAGGACAGATACAATGAGCAGTTCTTC
TRBJ2-2 . TRBV24-1 TRBD2 CATSDPGPRGASGELFF TGTGCCACCAGTGACCCGGGGCCGCGGGGGGCCTCCGGGGAGCTGTTTTTT
TRBJ1-1 . TRBV2 . CASKSVVNTEAFF TGTGCCAGCAAATCTGTAGTGAACACTGAAGCTTTCTTT
TRBJ1-2 . TRBV5-6 . CASSATPGVKSHF TGTGCCAGCAGTGCAACCCCGGGAGTCAAGTCCCACTTC
TRBJ1-2 . TRBV4-3 TRBD1 CASSQVGRGNYGYTF TGCGCCAGCAGCCAAGTAGGCAGGGGGAACTATGGCTACACCTTC
TRBJ2-5 . TRBV7-2 TRBD2 CASSLETSGGAKTQYF TGTGCCAGCAGCTTAGAGACTAGCGGGGGGGCAAAGACCCAGTACTTC
TRBJ1-2 . TRBV5-6 TRBD1 CASRAQPQGALGYTF TGTGCCAGCAGGGCCCAACCCCAGGGGGCGCTTGGCTACACCTTC
TRBJ2-7 . TRBV28 . CASSLADSGRRGKDF TGTGCCAGCAGTTTAGCGGACTCTGGTCGCCGGGGGAAGGACTTC
TRBJ2-3 . TRBV19 TRBD1 CASSSTGARTDTQYF TGTGCCAGTAGTTCCACAGGGGCCCGCACAGATACGCAGTATTTT
TRBJ2-3 . TRBV12-3/TRBV12-4 . CASSLRDTQYF TGTGCCAGCAGTTTGAGAGATACGCAGTATTTT
TRBJ2-3 . TRBV6-5 . CASSLQQGSTDTQYF TGTGCCAGCAGTCTTCAACAGGGTAGCACAGATACGCAGTATTTT
TRBJ2-1 . TRBV3-1/TRBV3-2 . CASSQVIAEGSNEQFF TGTGCCAGCAGCCAAGTTATAGCGGAGGGGAGTAATGAGCAGTTCTTC
TRBJ2-5 . TRBV2 TRBD2 CASRESGGPQETQYF TGTGCCAGCAGGGAGAGCGGGGGGCCTCAAGAGACCCAGTACTTC